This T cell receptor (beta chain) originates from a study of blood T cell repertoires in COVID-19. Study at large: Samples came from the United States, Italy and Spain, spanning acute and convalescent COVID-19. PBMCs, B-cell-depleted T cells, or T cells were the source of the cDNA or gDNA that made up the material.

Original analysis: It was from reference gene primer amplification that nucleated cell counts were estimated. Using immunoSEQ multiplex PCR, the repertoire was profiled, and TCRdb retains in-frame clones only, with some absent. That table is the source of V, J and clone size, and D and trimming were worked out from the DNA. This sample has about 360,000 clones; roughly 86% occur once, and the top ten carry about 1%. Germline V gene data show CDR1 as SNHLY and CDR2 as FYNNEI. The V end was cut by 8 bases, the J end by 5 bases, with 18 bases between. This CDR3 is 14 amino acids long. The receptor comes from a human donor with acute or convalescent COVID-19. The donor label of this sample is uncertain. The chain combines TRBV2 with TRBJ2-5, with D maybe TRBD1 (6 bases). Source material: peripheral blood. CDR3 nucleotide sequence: TGTGCCAGCCGACAGGAGTTAAATTCGGAGACCCAGTACTTC. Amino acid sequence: CASRQELNSETQYF.